Below, 27 T cell receptor beta chains from the same sample are listed, as sequenced in a study of T-cell memory formation after mild COVID-19. One entry per CDR3 protein, called by TCRdb with MiXCR from the 5' RACE reads. This sample carries a few hundred thousand distinct CDR3 sequences, about a sixth of them seen once, and the ten largest clones take around a fifth. The sample consisted of PBMCs or a T cell subset sorted from them (not recorded which). These receptor sequences come from a man aged 18 to 29 who had mild COVID-19 (a few samples of this study predate the infection). Cell type and time point are not known.

A few counts support this clonotype. The rearrangement joins TRBV7-9 to TRBJ1-3; D is ambiguous. The CDR3 totals 14 residues. Deletions cut 1 base from V and 1 base from J, with 5 bases between. Germline CDR1 reads SEHNR; CDR2 reads FQNEAQ (reference sequence). CDR3 nucleotide sequence: TGTGCCAGCAGCTTAGGGACGTCTGGAAACACCATATATTTT. It translates to CASSLGTSGNTIYF.

This clonotype came up a few times. The chain is built from TRBV18 and TRBJ2-7; D is undetermined. Germline loops: CDR1 KGHSH, CDR2 LQKENI. V gave up 1 base and J gave up 2 bases, with 6 bases separating them. CDR3 size: 13 residues. The CDR3 sequence: CASSPRGPYEQYF. In DNA, the CDR3 is TGTGCCAGCTCACCACGAGGACCCTACGAGCAGTACTTC.

This clonotype has more than one count but fewer than ten. V is TRBV20-1 and J is TRBJ2-7, with TRBD1 identical over 8 bases. J lost 1 base, V lost 0 bases, and 8 bases had no gene match. The CDR3 loop spans 16 amino acids. Germline V CDR1 and CDR2: DFQATT, SNEGSKA (reference sequence). The CDR3 DNA reads as TGCAGTGCTAGAGATCCGAGGACAGGGCAATCCTACGAGCAGTACGTC. The encoded protein is CSARDPRTGQSYEQYV.

In its sample, this clonotype was seen many times. The CDR3 DNA sequence: TGTGCCAGCACCTCTAGGGCCGGACGGGGAGCTTTCTTT. Translating it yields CASTSRAGRGAFF. The chain couples TRBV7-2 to TRBJ1-1; D call uncertain. Germline CDR1 and CDR2: SGHTA and FQGNSA. With 7 bases removed from V and 10 bases from J, the gap between germline ends came to 19 bases. The CDR3 spans 13 residues.

This chain connects TRBV7-3 to TRBJ2-3; 9 bases fit TRBD2. Losses at the gene ends were 2 bases for V and 0 bases for J; bases not matched to a gene: 9. Per germline, CDR1 SGHTA and CDR2 FQGTGA. There are 18 residues in the CDR3. CDR3 sequence: CASSLLPDSGGSTDTQYF. As DNA, the CDR3 is TGTGCCAGCAGCTTATTACCGGATAGCGGGGGAAGCACAGATACGCAGTATTTT. The full variable domain, its missing parts supplied by reference TRBV7-3 and TRBJ2-3, is GAGVSQTPSNKVTEKGKYVELRCDPISGHTALYWYRQSLGQGPEFLIYFQGTGAADDSGLPNDRFFAVRPEGSVSTLKIQRTERGDSAVYLCASSLLPDSGGSTDTQYFGPGTRLTVL.

This clonotype was seen only a few times. The V and J genes are TRBV6-5 and TRBJ2-5; 7 nucleotides align to TRBD2. Germline V gene data show CDR1 as MNHEY and CDR2 as SVGAGI. CDR3 length equals 15 residues. The V gene end was trimmed by 6 bases and the J gene end by 5 bases; junction bases not matched to a gene: 12. The chain's CDR3 is CASRRTLAEGETQYF. DNA of the CDR3: TGTGCCAGCAGGAGGACTCTAGCGGAAGGGGAGACCCAGTACTTC.

This clonotype was picked up a small number of times. V is TRBV5-1 and J is TRBJ2-7; D gene uncertain. Germline assignment: CDR1 SGHRS and CDR2 YFSETQ. Trimming pared 0 bases from V and 2 bases from J, leaving 18 bases between. CDR3 length: 17 residues. The CDR3 spells CASSLEAHSLLTYEQYF. CDR3 nucleotide sequence: TGCGCCAGCAGCTTGGAGGCACACTCGCTACTAACCTACGAGCAGTACTTC.

This clonotype has a handful of counts. V gene TRBV15 combines with J gene TRBJ2-3; TRBD2 might be the D (6 bases). The CDR3 consists of 16 residues. In germline, CDR1 is LNHNV, CDR2 YYDKDF (reference sequence). Trimming shortened V by 0 bases and J by 1 base, and 11 bases separated the two germline ends. CDR3 sequence: CATSRDRRGRTDTQYF. Here the CDR3 DNA reads TGTGCCACCAGCAGAGATCGGCGGGGACGCACAGATACGCAGTATTTT.

The rearrangement joins TRBV5-5 to TRBJ1-6, with TRBD1 as a possible D gene (5 bases). V lost 4 bases and J 8 bases, leaving 13 bases between the germline ends. Germline V CDR1 and CDR2: SGHKS, YYEKEE (reference sequence). This CDR3 is built from 14 residues. The CDR3 region has the DNA TGTGCCAGCAGCCTGGGGACCGCGGATTCACCCCTCCACTTT. It encodes CASSLGTADSPLHF.

There are a few counts of this clonotype. The V and J genes are TRBV10-3 and TRBJ2-2, with D maybe TRBD2 (6 bases). Looked up from germline, CDR1 is ENHRY and CDR2 is SYGVKD. V dropped 2 bases and J dropped 6 bases, with 16 bases sitting between them. CDR3 length equals 16 residues. The CDR3 loop is CAISEAPGVGPGELFF. CDR3 coding DNA: TGTGCCATCAGTGAGGCCCCGGGGGTCGGACCCGGGGAGCTGTTTTTT.

The CDR3 reads CASSFGTSGETQYF. DNA for the CDR3: TGTGCCAGCAGCTTCGGTACTAGCGGGGAGACCCAGTACTTC. The chain is built from TRBV11-2 and TRBJ2-5, with 9 bases lining up with TRBD2. Germline V gives CDR1 SGHAT, CDR2 FQNNGV. The CDR3 totals 14 residues. Trimming removed 3 bases from V and 5 bases from J; junction bases left unmatched: 4. Using reference TRBV11-2 and TRBJ2-5 for the parts outside the CDR3, the full variable domain is EAGVAQSPRYKIIEKRQSVAFWCNPISGHATLYWYQQILGQGPKLLIQFQNNGVVDDSQLPKDRFSAERLKGVDSTLKIQPAKLEDSAVYLCASSFGTSGETQYFGPGTRLLVL.

The V call is TRBV20-1, the J call TRBJ2-7; the D is unclear. Germline V gene sequence: CDR1 DFQATT, CDR2 SNEGSKA (reference sequence). Trimming left V 3 bases short and J 0 bases short, with 9 bases between. This CDR3 spans 13 amino acids. The chain's CDR3 is CSARGRSSYEQYF. CDR3 in DNA: TGCAGTGCTAGGGGTCGCAGCTCCTACGAGCAGTACTTC.

This sequence joins TRBV7-6 and TRBJ2-1; the D gene is possibly TRBD2 (6 bases). Germline values: CDR1 SGHVS, CDR2 FNYEAQ. The CDR3 runs to 14 residues. V was pared by 4 bases and J by 4 bases, with 11 bases between. The chain's CDR3 is CASSSGDEYNEQFF. The CDR3 DNA reads as TGTGCCAGCAGCTCGGGGGACGAATACAATGAGCAGTTCTTC.

The chain is built from TRBV4-1 and TRBJ2-5; possible D gene TRBD2, 6 bases. V was trimmed by 2 bases and J by 2 bases, leaving 9 bases between them. This CDR3 comprises 14 residues. Germline V gene data show CDR1 as MGHRA and CDR2 as YSYEKL. The chain's CDR3 is CASSQPGTQETQYF. In nucleotides, the CDR3 is TGCGCCAGCAGCCAACCCGGGACTCAAGAGACCCAGTACTTC.

This clonotype has a handful of counts. The chain recombines TRBV6-5 with TRBJ2-3, with unresolved D. Per the germline V gene, CDR1 is MNHEY and CDR2 is SVGAGI. Trimming pared 2 bases from V and 3 bases from J, leaving 6 bases between. The CDR3 sequence is 13 residues long. The CDR3 loop reads CASSYGVTDTQYF. CDR3 coding DNA: TGTGCCAGCAGTTACGGGGTTACAGATACGCAGTATTTT.

This rearrangement joins TRBV7-9 to TRBJ2-1, with 8 nucleotides matching TRBD2. Germline CDR1 and CDR2: SEHNR and FQNEAQ (reference sequence). The ends lost 6 bases at V and 14 bases at J; junction bases unmatched: 6. The CDR3 spans 11 residues. As DNA, the CDR3 is TGTGCCAGCAGGGGCGGGACTAGTGAGTTCTTC. Its translation: CASRGGTSEFF.

This chain links TRBV29-1 with TRBJ1-2; D is possibly TRBD1 (6 bases). In germline, CDR1 is SQVTM, CDR2 ANQGSEA. Between the trimmed V and J ends, which lost 6 bases and 4 bases, there was a span of 12 bases. The CDR3 covers 12 residues. CDR3 sequence reads: CSVLGGIYGYTF. In nucleotides, the CDR3 is TGCAGCGTCCTAGGGGGGATCTATGGCTACACCTTC.

J is TRBJ2-7 and V is TRBV6-5; possible D gene TRBD1, 6 bases. The CDR3 extends over 16 amino acids. Germline values: CDR1 MNHEY, CDR2 SVGAGI. V was pared by 0 bases and J by 2 bases, with 14 bases between. The CDR3, as DNA: TGTGCCAGCAGTTACTCGATGCGGACAGTTCCCTACGAGCAGTACTTC. Amino acids: CASSYSMRTVPYEQYF.

This clonotype was seen a few times. The chain couples TRBV6-5 to TRBJ1-1; weak D call: TRBD1 (6 bases). CDR1 and CDR2 from the germline V gene are MNHEY and SVGAGI. The CDR3 is 14 residues long. Deletions cut 7 bases from V and 3 bases from J, with 15 bases between. CDR3 nucleotide sequence: TGTGCCAGCATGTGGTCGGAGGGGGACACTGAAGCTTTCTTT. Its protein is CASMWSEGDTEAFF.

This chain uses TRBV27 with TRBJ2-7; 10 positions agree with TRBD2. V shed 3 bases and J 7 bases; nucleotides not matched to a gene: 6. Germline lookup yields CDR1 MNHEY and CDR2 SMNVEV (reference sequence). The CDR3 has 14 residues. The CDR3 spells CASSLASGGGEQYV. The CDR3 bases are TGTGCCAGCAGTTTGGCTAGCGGGGGTGGGGAGCAGTACGTC.

This clonotype has more than one count but fewer than ten. A much more abundant neighbour one base away suggests this may be a read error. The CDR3 spells CASSPTGNTIYF. DNA of the CDR3: TGTGCCAGCAGCCCCACTGGAAACACCATATATTTT. V and J are TRBV6-5 and TRBJ1-3; D not certain. With 6 bases removed from V and 2 bases from J, the gap between germline ends came to 5 bases. The CDR3 is made up of 12 amino acids. Germline V lookup: CDR1 MNHEY, CDR2 SVGAGI.

There are a few counts of this clonotype. The rearrangement uses TRBV28 and TRBJ1-1; the D is unclear. The CDR3 spans 15 residues. Germline V CDR1 and CDR2: MDHEN, SYDVKM. The V gene lost 5 bases and the J gene lost 4 bases, with 17 bases spanning the gap. CDR3 protein: CASSVSGLSPTEAFF. The CDR3 nucleotides are TGTGCCAGCAGTGTCAGTGGACTATCTCCCACTGAAGCTTTCTTT.

The chain couples TRBV7-2 to TRBJ1-2; D is uncertain. Germline V gene data show CDR1 as SGHTA and CDR2 as FQGNSA. V lost 1 base and J lost 1, with 10 bases in between. The CDR3 consists of 15 residues. The CDR3 DNA is TGTGCCAGCAGCTTAGACAATGGCGATAACTATGGCTACACCTTC. As protein: CASSLDNGDNYGYTF.

The V call is TRBV24-1, the J call TRBJ2-3; the D gene is possibly TRBD1 (5 bases). This CDR3 comprises 13 residues. The V end was cut by 7 bases, the J end by 4 bases, with 11 bases between. Per germline, CDR1 KGHDR and CDR2 SFDVKD. The CDR3 DNA follows: TGTGCCACCAGGCAGGGTCCCGCAGATACGCAGTATTTT. Its protein product is CATRQGPADTQYF.

V is TRBV20-1 and J is TRBJ2-2, with 8 bases matching TRBD2. This CDR3 comprises 13 residues. The germline V gene has CDR1 DFQATT and CDR2 SNEGSKA (reference sequence). The V and J ends lost 5 bases and 7 bases, in that order; junction bases with no gene match: 6. CDR3 bases: TGCAGTGCTCGGGAGGGGGGCGGCGGGGAGCTGTTTTTT. It codes for CSAREGGGGELFF.

The V gene is TRBV20-1, the J gene TRBJ2-7, with D perhaps TRBD2 (6 bases). The germline gives CDR1 DFQATT, CDR2 SNEGSKA (reference sequence). The CDR3 contains 12 residues. V lost 6 bases to trimming and J lost 3 bases, with 12 bases between them. The CDR3 reads CSASRGIYEQYF. The CDR3 nucleotides read TGCAGTGCGTCACGGGGGATCTACGAGCAGTACTTC.

This clonotype has a handful of counts. This chain joins TRBV7-2 and TRBJ1-2; tentative D call: TRBD1 (6 bases). Germline assignment: CDR1 SGHTA and CDR2 FQGNSA. The CDR3 runs to 15 residues. Trimming cost V 5 bases and J 2 bases, with 15 bases left between them. The CDR3 is CASSRQAVPNYGYTF. In DNA, the CDR3 is TGTGCCAGCAGCCGACAGGCGGTTCCCAACTATGGCTACACCTTC.